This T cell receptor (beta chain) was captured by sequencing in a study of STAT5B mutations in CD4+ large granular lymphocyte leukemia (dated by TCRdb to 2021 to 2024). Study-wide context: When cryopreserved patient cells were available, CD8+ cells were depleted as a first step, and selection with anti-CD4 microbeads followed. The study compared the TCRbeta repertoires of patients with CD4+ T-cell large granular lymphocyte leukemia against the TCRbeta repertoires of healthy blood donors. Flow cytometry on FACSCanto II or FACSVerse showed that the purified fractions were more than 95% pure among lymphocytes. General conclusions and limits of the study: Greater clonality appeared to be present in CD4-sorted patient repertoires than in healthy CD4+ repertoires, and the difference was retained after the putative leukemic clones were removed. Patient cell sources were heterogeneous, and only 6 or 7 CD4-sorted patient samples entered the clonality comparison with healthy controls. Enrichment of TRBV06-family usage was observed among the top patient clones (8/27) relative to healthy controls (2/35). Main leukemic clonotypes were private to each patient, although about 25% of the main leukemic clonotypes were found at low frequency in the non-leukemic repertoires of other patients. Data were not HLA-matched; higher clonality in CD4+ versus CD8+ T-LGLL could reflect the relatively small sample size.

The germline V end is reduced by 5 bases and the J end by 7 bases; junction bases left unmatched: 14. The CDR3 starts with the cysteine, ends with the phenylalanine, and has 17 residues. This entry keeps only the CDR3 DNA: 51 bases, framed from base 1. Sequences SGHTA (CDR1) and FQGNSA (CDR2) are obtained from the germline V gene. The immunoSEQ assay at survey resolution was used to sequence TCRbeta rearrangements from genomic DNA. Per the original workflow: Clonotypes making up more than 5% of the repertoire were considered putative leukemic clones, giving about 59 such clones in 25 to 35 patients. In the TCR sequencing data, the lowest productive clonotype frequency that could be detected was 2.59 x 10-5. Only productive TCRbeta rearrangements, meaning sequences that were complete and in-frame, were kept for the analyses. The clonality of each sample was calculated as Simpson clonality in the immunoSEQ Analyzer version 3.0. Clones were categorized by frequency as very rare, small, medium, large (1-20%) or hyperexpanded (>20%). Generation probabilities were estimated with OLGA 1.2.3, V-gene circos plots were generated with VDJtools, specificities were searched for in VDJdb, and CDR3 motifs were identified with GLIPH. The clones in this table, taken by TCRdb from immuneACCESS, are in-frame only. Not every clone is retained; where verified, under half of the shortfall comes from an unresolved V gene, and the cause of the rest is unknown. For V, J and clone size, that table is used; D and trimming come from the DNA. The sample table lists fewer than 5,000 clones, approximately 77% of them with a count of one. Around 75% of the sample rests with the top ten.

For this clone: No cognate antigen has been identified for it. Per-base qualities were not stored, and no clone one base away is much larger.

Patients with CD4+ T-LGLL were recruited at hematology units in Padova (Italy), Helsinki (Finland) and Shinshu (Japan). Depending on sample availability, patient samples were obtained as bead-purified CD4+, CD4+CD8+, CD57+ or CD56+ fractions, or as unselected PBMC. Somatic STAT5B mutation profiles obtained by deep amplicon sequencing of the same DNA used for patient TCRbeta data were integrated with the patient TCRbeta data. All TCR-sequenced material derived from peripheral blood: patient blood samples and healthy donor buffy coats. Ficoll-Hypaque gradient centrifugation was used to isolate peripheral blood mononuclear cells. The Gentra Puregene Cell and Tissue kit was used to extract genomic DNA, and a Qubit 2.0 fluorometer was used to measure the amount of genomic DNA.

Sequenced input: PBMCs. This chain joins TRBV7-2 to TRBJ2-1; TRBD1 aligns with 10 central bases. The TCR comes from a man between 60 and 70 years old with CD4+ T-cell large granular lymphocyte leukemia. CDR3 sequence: CASSATPGTGVGNEQFF. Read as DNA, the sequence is TGTGCCAGCAGCGCAACCCCCGGGACAGGGGTCGGGAATGAGCAGTTCTTC. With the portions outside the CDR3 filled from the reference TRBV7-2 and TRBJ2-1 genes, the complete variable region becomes GAGVSQSPSNKVTEKGKDVELRCDPISGHTALYWYRQSLGQGLEFLIYFQGNSAPDKSGLPSDRFSAERTGGSVSTLTIQRTQQEDSAVYLCASSATPGTGVGNEQFFGPGTRLTVL.